Below, 29 T cell receptor beta chains from the same sample are listed, as sequenced in a study of regulatory T cells in long-lasting Graves disease. Assembly of TCR beta libraries relied on iRepertoire HTBI primers together with Arm-PCR of CDR3 regions. Via MiXCR, TCRdb re-called the multiplex PCR reads, giving one row per CDR3 protein. The sample contains roughly 260,000 distinct CDR3 sequences, about 17% of which appear only once. Documented time point: newly diagnosed GD, antithyroid drugs for less than 3 months. RNA extracted from PBMCs served as the sequencing template. This same sample was also part of a study on T cells in Graves' hyperthyroidism and ophthalmopathy.

The specimen comprised peripheral blood mononuclear cells (PBMCs), sampled at new diagnosis, from a patient treated with antithyroid drugs. Receptors originate from a woman aged 30 to 39 with Graves disease.

The table lists this clonotype with many counts. The chain links TRBV20-1 to TRBJ1-2; no clear D gene. The CDR3 sequence is 13 residues long. The germline gives CDR1 DFQATT, CDR2 SNEGSKA (reference sequence). The V end was cut by 5 bases, the J end by 6 bases, with 16 bases between. The CDR3 loop reads CSADPGATDGYTF. The DNA of the CDR3 is TGCAGTGCTGACCCTGGAGCAACAGATGGCTACACCTTC.

This clonotype was detected many times. This chain connects TRBV7-2 to TRBJ2-1; D is unresolved. In germline, CDR1 is SGHTA, CDR2 FQGNSA. The CDR3 has 14 amino acids. Trimming shortened V by 1 base and J by 0 bases, and 4 bases separated the two germline ends. The CDR3 region is CASSLDSSYNEQFF. The CDR3 DNA reads as TGTGCCAGCAGCTTAGACAGCTCCTACAATGAGCAGTTCTTC.

This chain uses TRBV11-2 with TRBJ2-3; 7 nucleotides line up with TRBD1. Germline V gives CDR1 SGHAT, CDR2 FQNNGV. This CDR3 comprises 14 residues. V trimming: 5 bases; J trimming: 4 bases; junction bases outside the gene matches: 6. CDR3 sequence (DNA): TGTGCCAGCAGCCCCAGGACAGGAGCAGATACGCAGTATTTT. Translation: CASSPRTGADTQYF. The full variable domain, in which reference TRBV11-2 and TRBJ2-3 provide the parts outside the CDR3, is EAGVAQSPRYKIIEKRQSVAFWCNPISGHATLYWYQQILGQGPKLLIQFQNNGVVDDSQLPKDRFSAERLKGVDSTLKIQPAKLEDSAVYLCASSPRTGADTQYFGPGTRLTVL.

In the case of this clonotype: This is likely an artifact of a read error, given a far larger clone one base away. This chain connects TRBV7-6 to TRBJ2-1; a weak D match, TRBD2 (6 bases). Germline V CDR1 and CDR2: SGHVS, FNYEAQ. The CDR3 totals 15 residues. Trimming shortened V by 2 bases and J by 13 bases, and 21 bases separated the two germline ends. The CDR3 reads CASSLIGREPETQFF. CDR3 bases: TGTGCCAGCAGCTTAATAGGCCGGGAGCCGGAGACCCAGTTCTTC.

This clonotype was counted at least ten times. The chain combines TRBV18 with TRBJ2-3, with TRBD2 identical over 8 bases. The V segment lost 4 bases and the J segment 2 bases; nucleotides outside the gene matches: 8. Germline V lookup: CDR1 KGHSH, CDR2 LQKENI. This CDR3 is built from 16 residues. This chain's CDR3 is CASSLTGLGNTDTQYF. DNA of the CDR3: TGTGCCAGCTCACTGACGGGACTAGGAAACACAGATACGCAGTATTTT.

Many counts were recorded for this clonotype. This chain joins TRBV2 and TRBJ1-5; D is possibly TRBD1 (6 bases). The germline V gene has CDR1 SNHLY and CDR2 FYNNEI. V was pared by 7 bases and J by 0 bases, with 10 bases between. The CDR3 extends over 14 amino acids. The CDR3 DNA is TGTGCCAGCAAGCAGGGGTATAGCAATCAGCCCCAGCATTTT. This codes for CASKQGYSNQPQHF.

There are many counts of this clonotype. This chain uses TRBV20-1 with TRBJ1-2; D is possibly TRBD1 (6 bases). Germline V gene sequence: CDR1 DFQATT, CDR2 SNEGSKA (reference sequence). V lost 6 bases and J lost 5, with 16 bases in between. The CDR3 totals 13 residues. CDR3 sequence (DNA): TGCAGTGCCAGCAGACAGGTGGCTTATGGCTACACCTTC. This codes for CSASRQVAYGYTF.

This clonotype was observed many times. One junction end disagrees with the germline gene, perhaps due to a read error. The rearrangement joins TRBV3-1 to TRBJ2-7; D is uncertain. Germline V gene sequence: CDR1 LGHDT, CDR2 YNNKEL (reference sequence). The CDR3 consists of 15 residues. CDR3 in amino acids: CASSQDPVVTYEQYF. CDR3 DNA sequence: TGCGCCAGCAGCCAAGATCCGGTGGTAACCTACGAGCAGTACTTC.

A remark on this clonotype: One junction end does not reproduce the germline sequence, and a read error may be involved. The rearrangement links TRBV7-8 to TRBJ1-1; TRBD1 might be the D (5 bases). The CDR3 contains 13 residues. Germline CDR1 reads SGHVS; CDR2 reads FQNEAQ. The CDR3 loop reads CASGARGWTEAFF. CDR3 nucleotide sequence: TGTGCCAGCGGAGCGCGGGGGTGGACTGAAGCTTTCTTC.

This chain connects TRBV7-2 to TRBJ2-4, with 12 bases aligning to TRBD2. The ends lost 5 bases at V and 7 bases at J; junction bases unmatched: 6. CDR1 is SGHTA and CDR2 is FQGNSA in the germline V gene. CDR3 size: 15 residues. The CDR3 spells CASSSASGGGNIQYF. The DNA for the CDR3 is TGTGCCAGCAGCAGTGCTAGCGGGGGGGGGAACATTCAGTACTTC.

This chain uses TRBV10-3 with TRBJ2-3, with a weak D call TRBD2 (6 bases). CDR1 is ENHRY and CDR2 is SYGVKD in the germline V gene. The CDR3 is made up of 16 amino acids. The germline V and J ends were trimmed by 4 bases and 5 bases, with 19 bases remaining between them. The CDR3 sequence: CAISANIPPGEDTQYF. In nucleotides, the CDR3 is TGTGCCATCAGTGCCAACATCCCCCCGGGGGAAGATACGCAGTATTTT.

The V call is TRBV5-1, the J call TRBJ2-7, with 7 bases lining up with TRBD1. V lost 0 bases, J lost 5 bases, and 14 bases stayed unmatched. The germline CDR1 and CDR2 sequences are SGHRS and YFSETQ. The CDR3 has 17 amino acids. The CDR3 DNA follows: TGCGCCAGCAGCTTGGGGTGGGACAGCCTCCTGGGCGACGAGCAGTACTTC. Translated, it gives CASSLGWDSLLGDEQYF.

Ten or more counts support this clonotype. The J gene is TRBJ2-7, the V gene TRBV15; D unclear. CDR3 size: 15 residues. Germline V lookup: CDR1 LNHNV, CDR2 YYDKDF (reference sequence). V dropped 2 bases and J dropped 2 bases, with 13 bases sitting between them. The CDR3 coding sequence is TGTGCCACCAGCAGATCAACGACATCTACCTACGAGCAGTACTTC. Its translation is CATSRSTTSTYEQYF.

This clonotype was counted many times. The J gene is TRBJ1-1, the V gene TRBV27, with D perhaps matching TRBD1 (6 bases). The CDR3 extends over 17 amino acids. Germline assignment: CDR1 MNHEY and CDR2 SMNVEV (reference sequence). Trimming removed 3 bases from V and 0 bases from J, with 17 bases in between. CDR3 residues: CASSFIKGGAMNTEAFF. The CDR3 nucleotides are TGTGCCAGCAGTTTTATTAAAGGGGGGGCGATGAACACTGAAGCTTTCTTT.

This clonotype was detected many times. The chain employs TRBV6-1 and TRBJ1-1; possibly TRBD1 for D (5 bases). This CDR3 has 15 amino acids. Germline V CDR1 and CDR2: MNHNS, SASEGT. V was cut by 4 bases and J by 4 bases, with 16 bases left in between. The CDR3 reads CASSVWTTMGTEAFF. CDR3 bases: TGTGCCAGCAGTGTTTGGACAACAATGGGCACTGAAGCTTTCTTT.

This chain joins TRBV6-1 and TRBJ1-2; TRBD1 is a possible D gene (6 bases). Germline CDR1 MNHNS, CDR2 SASEGT. V shed 3 bases and J shed 6 bases, with 20 bases lying between them. The CDR3 is 16 residues long. The CDR3 nucleotides are TGTGCCAGCAGTGACGGGTCCAGGGGAGATATTGATGGCTACACCTTC. Protein product: CASSDGSRGDIDGYTF.

The gene calls are TRBV20-1 and TRBJ2-3, with 8 bases aligning to TRBD2. The germline V gene has CDR1 DFQATT and CDR2 SNEGSKA (reference sequence). The V segment lost 0 bases and the J segment 4 bases; nucleotides outside the gene matches: 15. CDR3 size: 18 residues. DNA of the CDR3: TGCAGTGCTAGAGATAGGGCTTTCGCGGGGGGCGCTGCAGATACGCAGTATTTT. Residues: CSARDRAFAGGAADTQYF.

At least ten counts were recorded for this clonotype. CDR3 sequence (DNA): TGCAGTGCTAGAGCCCAGGACAGGAGAGAAGAGACCCAGTACTTC. It yields the protein CSARAQDRREETQYF. The gene calls are TRBV20-1 and TRBJ2-5, with TRBD1 matching 7 bases. V was clipped by 1 base and J by 3 bases; unmatched bases: 8. There are 15 residues in the CDR3. The germline CDR1 and CDR2 sequences are DFQATT and SNEGSKA (reference sequence).

This clonotype was seen ten or more times. This chain links TRBV12-5 with TRBJ1-5; the D is unclear. Germline V gene lookup returns CDR1 LGHNT and CDR2 FRNRAP. CDR3 length equals 13 residues. The V gene lost 3 bases and the J gene lost 5 bases, with 8 bases spanning the gap. The CDR3 loop is CASGLTADQPQHF. CDR3 coding DNA: TGTGCTAGTGGTTTAACGGCGGATCAGCCCCAGCATTTT.

Concerning this clonotype itself: A read error may be the cause here, since a much bigger clone is one base away. The V and J genes are TRBV6-1 and TRBJ1-2; tentative D call: TRBD1 (5 bases). The CDR3 contains 15 residues. Germline V lookup: CDR1 MNHNS, CDR2 SASEGT. V gave up 8 bases and J gave up 1 base, with 17 bases separating them. CDR3 nucleotides: TGTGCCAGCTCGGGGGGGAACGGCTATAACTATGGCTACACCTTC. It is translated as CASSGGNGYNYGYTF.

This clonotype was seen repeatedly, ten times or more. This rearrangement joins TRBV27 to TRBJ1-6; 10 bases map to TRBD1. The CDR3 loop spans 13 amino acids. CDR1 and CDR2 from the germline V gene are MNHEY and SMNVEV (reference sequence). V lost 5 bases, J lost 13 bases, and 5 bases stayed unmatched. The CDR3 here is CASSLPGQGPLHF. Written as DNA, the CDR3 is TGTGCCAGCAGTCTGCCGGGACAGGGGCCCCTCCACTTT.

This clonotype was counted many times. The V and J genes are TRBV3-1 and TRBJ1-1, with D unresolved. The V and J ends lost 2 bases and 6 bases respectively, with 10 bases between them. The germline V gene has CDR1 LGHDT and CDR2 YNNKEL (reference sequence). This CDR3 is 13 amino acids long. CDR3 nucleotides: TGTGCCAGCAGCCAACCTTACGTACCTGAAGCTTTCTTT. Its translation is CASSQPYVPEAFF.

The sample holds many counts of this clonotype. The rearrangement uses TRBV20-1 and TRBJ1-3; no clear D gene. The CDR3 is 12 amino acids. CDR1 DFQATT and CDR2 SNEGSKA come from the germline V gene (reference sequence). Between the trimmed V and J ends, which lost 3 bases and 6 bases, there was a span of 9 bases. CDR3 protein: CSASADANTIYF. CDR3 nucleotide sequence: TGCAGTGCTAGTGCCGATGCAAACACCATATATTTT.

This clonotype has at least ten counts. V gene TRBV4-1 combines with J gene TRBJ2-5; 13 positions agree with TRBD2. Germline assignment: CDR1 MGHRA and CDR2 YSYEKL. V dropped 4 bases and J dropped 1; count of bases not matched to a gene: 3. The CDR3 covers 16 residues. CDR3 sequence: CASSLTSGGGQETQYF. The CDR3 nucleotides are TGCGCCAGCAGCCTTACTAGCGGGGGGGGCCAAGAGACCCAGTACTTC.

This clonotype was counted many times. The chain couples TRBV29-1 to TRBJ1-2; D might be TRBD1 (6 bases). The germline CDR1 and CDR2 sequences are SQVTM and ANQGSEA. This CDR3 is built from 13 residues. V shed 2 bases and J shed 5 bases, with 12 bases lying between them. In DNA, the CDR3 is TGCAGCGTTGAATCGGACAGTGTATATGGCTACACCTTC. It encodes CSVESDSVYGYTF.

A single count supports this clonotype. A far larger clone is a single base away, which makes a read error likely. The genes are TRBV7-8 and TRBJ2-3; D gene ambiguous. Germline lookup yields CDR1 SGHVS and CDR2 FQNEAQ. This CDR3 contains 15 residues. The V end was cut by 2 bases, the J end by 5 bases, with 14 bases between. The CDR3 DNA reads TGTGCCAGCAGCTTAAGAGAAGCTGGAGTAGATACGCAGTATTTT. It encodes CASSLREAGVDTQYF.

The table lists this clonotype with many counts. The rearrangement joins TRBV12-3 or TRBV12-4 to TRBJ1-1; 10 nucleotides line up with TRBD1. With 6 bases clipped from V and 10 bases from J, the junction kept 11 bases outside the gene matches. The CDR3 contains 14 residues. The CDR3 region is CASRAPGQGRRAFF. In DNA, the CDR3 is TGTGCCAGCAGAGCTCCGGGACAGGGGAGGCGAGCTTTCTTT.

This clonotype was recorded at least ten times. The chain couples TRBV5-6 to TRBJ2-1, with D possibly being TRBD1 or TRBD2 (6 bases each). Germline V CDR1 and CDR2: SGHDT, YYEEEE. Trimming removed 3 bases from V and 15 bases from J, with 13 bases in between. The CDR3 runs 11 residues. The CDR3 DNA reads TGTGCCAGCAGCTCCGGAGGGGGAGGGTTCTTC. This gives the protein CASSSGGGGFF.

This clonotype has a count of ten or more. The chain employs TRBV29-1 and TRBJ1-2; 8 bases line up with TRBD1. After removal of 7 bases from V and 8 bases from J, the junction contained 12 bases not matched to a gene. CDR3 size: 13 residues. Germline CDR1 is SQVTM and CDR2 is ANQGSEA. CDR3 in DNA: TGCAGCGCCCAGACAGGGGTCCTAGTAGGCTACACCTTC. This translates into CSAQTGVLVGYTF.